Below, 11 T cell receptor beta chains from the same sample are listed, as sequenced in a study of cytomegalovirus exposure and HLA in healthy donors. Assay used: immunoSEQ multiplex PCR; TCRdb lists only in-frame clones, some missing. The sample carries roughly 240,000 clones, around nine tenths recorded once. Sample: PBMCs. The source is a man aged 18 to 30 in good health and CMV-seronegative.

The J gene is TRBJ2-5, the V gene TRBV7-8; D may be TRBD1 (5 bases). V lost 5 bases and J lost 2, with 12 bases in between. This CDR3 spans 14 amino acids. Germline V gene lookup returns CDR1 SGHVS and CDR2 FQNEAQ. CDR3: CASSQGRAQETQYF. The CDR3 DNA reads as TGTGCCAGCAGCCAGGGTCGCGCGCAAGAGACCCAGTACTTC. Supplemented by reference TRBV7-8 and TRBJ2-5, the full variable domain reads GAGVSQSPRYKVAKRGQDVALRCDPISGHVSLFWYQQALGQGPEFLTYFQNEAQLDKSGLPSDRFFAERPEGSVSTLKIQRTQQEDSAVYLCASSQGRAQETQYFGPGTRLLVL.

This clone has a handful of counts. J is TRBJ1-1 and V is TRBV9, with a possible D match to TRBD1 (5 bases). Trimming removed 0 bases from V and 3 bases from J, with 6 bases in between. Germline values: CDR1 SGDLS, CDR2 YYNGEE. The CDR3 spans 13 residues. The DNA of the CDR3 is TGTGCCAGCAGCGTAGCCAGGGACACTGAAGCTTTCTTT. It translates to CASSVARDTEAFF.

This rearrangement joins TRBV6-5 to TRBJ2-7; no clear D. The germline CDR1 and CDR2 sequences are MNHEY and SVGAGI. Trimming stripped 1 base from V and 0 bases from J, with 4 bases between. The CDR3 is 13 residues long. CDR3 DNA sequence: TGTGCCAGCAGTTACTACAGCTCCTACGAGCAGTACTTC. Translated: CASSYYSSYEQYF.

The rearrangement uses TRBV7-2 and TRBJ2-7; weak D call: TRBD2 (5 bases). Germline V gene sequence: CDR1 SGHTA, CDR2 FQGNSA. The CDR3 sequence is 13 residues long. V was trimmed by 8 bases and J by 2 bases, leaving 13 bases between them. CDR3 protein: CASRRGPAYEQYF. The DNA for the CDR3 is TGTGCCAGCCGTCGAGGGCCCGCCTACGAGCAGTACTTC.

V usage is TRBV7-8 and J usage is TRBJ1-2, with TRBD1 matching 8 bases. J was trimmed by 2 bases and V by 0 bases; bases with no gene match: 5. Germline V gives CDR1 SGHVS, CDR2 FQNEAQ. The CDR3 has 16 amino acids. The CDR3 is CASSLADRVLNYGYTF. CDR3 sequence (DNA): TGTGCCAGCAGCTTAGCGGACAGGGTATTAAACTATGGCTACACCTTC.

This chain links TRBV6-5 with TRBJ2-7; TRBD2 might be the D (6 bases). Germline V CDR1 and CDR2: MNHEY, SVGAGI. Deletions cut 0 bases from V and 3 bases from J, with 12 bases between. This CDR3 region has 15 residues. The CDR3 DNA sequence: TGTGCCAGCAGTTACTCGTGGCGCGGGGACTACGAGCAGTACTTC. Amino acids: CASSYSWRGDYEQYF.

The rearrangement links TRBV5-1 to TRBJ2-3, with TRBD2 identical over 8 bases. CDR1 is SGHRS, CDR2 YFSETQ, per germline. CDR3 length: 19 residues. J was trimmed by 2 bases and V by 4 bases; bases with no gene match: 18. The CDR3 here is CASSMAWRTSTDLTDTQYF. The CDR3 coding sequence is TGCGCCAGCAGCATGGCGTGGCGGACTAGCACAGATCTCACAGATACGCAGTATTTT.

The V call is TRBV20-1, the J call TRBJ2-1; D is perhaps TRBD1 (5 bases). CDR1 is DFQATT and CDR2 is SNEGSKA in the germline V gene (reference sequence). There are 11 residues in the CDR3. The germline V and J ends were trimmed by 7 bases and 8 bases, with 12 bases remaining between them. CDR3: CSVIRADEQFF. The CDR3 DNA reads as TGCAGTGTTATCAGGGCGGATGAGCAGTTCTTC.

The gene calls are TRBV27 and TRBJ1-1, with 7 bases identical to TRBD1. The CDR3 contains 14 residues. Per the germline V gene, CDR1 is MNHEY and CDR2 is SMNVEV (reference sequence). J was trimmed by 4 bases and V by 5 bases; bases with no gene match: 7. This CDR3 is CASSAYRGTTEAFF. As DNA, the CDR3 is TGTGCCAGCAGTGCGTACAGGGGTACCACTGAAGCTTTCTTT.

This clone appeared a few times. The CDR3 DNA sequence: TGTGCCAGCAGCTTGGCCCTCCTAGCCCGGAATGAGCAGTTCTTC. This translates into CASSLALLARNEQFF. The J gene is TRBJ2-1, the V gene TRBV5-8, with D maybe TRBD2 (5 bases). V was cut by 0 bases and J by 7 bases, with 14 bases left in between. CDR3 length equals 15 residues. Germline loops: CDR1 SGHTS, CDR2 YDEGEE.

The rearrangement links TRBV19 to TRBJ1-4; D possibly corresponds to TRBD1 (5 bases). The CDR3 contains 16 residues. Deletions cut 6 bases from V and 5 bases from J, with 19 bases between. The germline CDR1 and CDR2 sequences are LNHDA and SQIVND (reference sequence). CDR3 nucleotide sequence: TGTGCCAGTAGCGACGATCGGGACTATCAAAATGAAAAACTGTTTTTT. It encodes CASSDDRDYQNEKLFF.